The rows below give T cell receptor beta chains drawn from one sample of a study of blood T cells in healthy people across ages. TCRdb reprocessed the 5' RACE reads via MiXCR and lists one record per CDR3 protein. Seen here are over 1,300,000 distinct CDR3 sequences, approximately 59% observed once, and the top ten hold 5% to 7%. The sequencing sample was made of blood. Receptors originate from a man between 18 and 29 years old in good health. Each CDR3 is given with its conserved first and last residue. The D gene is left open where the match is weak. Clone size is stated in some rows and not others, as once, few, many or a class when expanded.

TRBV24-1,TRBJ2-7,.,.,CATSEGDHYEQYF,TGTGCCACCAGTGAGGGGGACCACTACGAGCAGTACTTC
TRBV12-3/TRBV12-4,TRBJ2-1,.,TRBD1,CASSPRTGGSYNEQFF,TGTGCCAGCAGTCCAAGGACAGGGGGGTCCTACAATGAGCAGTTCTTC
TRBV7-8,TRBJ2-5,.,.,CASSFAENLGETQYF,TGTGCCAGCAGCTTCGCAGAGAACCTAGGGGAGACCCAGTACTTC
TRBV6-1,TRBJ2-7,.,.,CASSEGQPQGYEQYF,TGTGCCAGCAGTGAAGGACAGCCCCAGGGATACGAGCAGTACTTC
TRBV4-2,TRBJ2-7,.,.,CASSINLYNEQYF,TGTGCCAGCAGCATAAACCTCTACAACGAGCAGTACTTC
TRBV20-1,TRBJ1-2,once,TRBD1,CSAMGTANGYTF,TGCAGTGCCATGGGGACAGCCAATGGCTACACCTTC
TRBV4-1,TRBJ1-6,.,.,CASSQDGHIRNSPLHF,TGCGCCAGCAGCCAAGATGGACACATCCGCAATTCACCCCTCCACTTT
TRBV5-1,TRBJ1-2,once,TRBD1,CASTAGGSGSGYTF,TGCGCCAGCACAGCAGGGGGGTCGGGTTCTGGCTACACCTTC
TRBV7-9,TRBJ1-3,.,TRBD1,CASSPRDRGLSGNTIYF,TGTGCCAGCAGCCCCCGGGACAGGGGACTCTCTGGAAACACCATATATTTT
TRBV5-1,TRBJ2-1,.,.,CASSFPRQSRNEQFF,TGCGCCAGCAGCTTCCCTCGACAGTCTAGGAATGAGCAGTTCTTC
TRBV7-9,TRBJ2-4,.,.,CASSLGDSYIQYF,TGTGCCAGCAGCTTAGGGGATAGTTACATTCAGTACTTC
TRBV7-2,TRBJ2-1,.,TRBD2,CASSLGAPSGTGNEQFF,TGTGCCAGCAGCTTAGGAGCCCCCAGCGGGACGGGGAATGAGCAGTTCTTC
TRBV30,TRBJ2-4,.,.,CAWSWTALAKNIQYF,TGTGCCTGGAGTTGGACAGCTCTAGCCAAAAACATTCAGTACTTC
TRBV4-2,TRBJ2-5,few,.,CASSYRGGAETQYF,TGTGCCAGCAGCTACAGGGGGGGCGCAGAGACCCAGTACTTC
TRBV7-2,TRBJ2-7,few,TRBD1,CASSLGQGNVYEQYF,TGTGCCAGCAGCTTGGGACAGGGGAATGTCTACGAGCAGTACTTC
TRBV13,TRBJ1-1,.,TRBD1,CASSYPDRGAFF,TGTGCCAGCAGTTATCCGGACAGGGGCGCTTTCTTT
TRBV3-1,TRBJ2-1,.,TRBD1,CASRPRDRVYNEQFF,TGTGCCAGCAGACCCCGGGACAGGGTATACAATGAGCAGTTCTTC
TRBV12-3/TRBV12-4,TRBJ2-4,.,.,CTSSLPLSGKNIQYF,TGTACCAGCAGTTTGCCTTTATCAGGCAAAAACATTCAGTACTTC
TRBV29-1,TRBJ1-1,once,.,CSVVGLLNTEAFF,TGCAGCGTTGTCGGCCTCTTGAACACTGAAGCTTTCTTT
TRBV3-1,TRBJ2-7,.,TRBD2,CASSQDNLAGGTIRFEQYF,TGTGCCAGCAGCCAAGATAACCTAGCGGGGGGAACGATACGCTTCGAGCAGTACTTC
TRBV4-3,TRBJ2-7,.,.,CASSQDAVSGYEQYF,TGCGCCAGCAGCCAAGATGCCGTTTCCGGCTACGAGCAGTACTTC
TRBV5-1,TRBJ1-1,.,TRBD1,CASSVTGEVGNTEAFF,TGCGCCAGCAGCGTCACAGGGGAAGTTGGGAACACTGAAGCTTTCTTT
TRBV7-2,TRBJ1-5,.,.,CASSLPGGGQPQHF,TGTGCCAGCAGCTTGCCGGGGGGGGGTCAGCCCCAGCATTTT
TRBV20-1,TRBJ2-7,.,.,CSARVDRRYEQYF,TGCAGTGCTAGAGTAGACAGGCGGTACGAGCAGTACTTC
TRBV14,TRBJ1-6,.,.,CASSQRGRGDSPLHF,TGTGCCAGCAGCCAACGGGGGAGAGGGGATTCACCCCTCCACTTT
TRBV4-1,TRBJ2-7,.,.,CASSQGRPLSRAEQYF,TGCGCCAGCAGCCAAGGTCGCCCCCTAAGCAGGGCCGAGCAGTACTTC
TRBV4-2,TRBJ2-3,.,.,CASSQEDFITDTQYF,TGTGCCAGCAGCCAAGAGGACTTCATCACAGATACGCAGTATTTT
TRBV25-1,TRBJ1-2,.,.,CASSPDNRGLYGYTF,TGTGCCAGCAGTCCTGACAACCGGGGGTTATATGGCTACACCTTC
TRBV4-3,TRBJ2-3,few,TRBD1,CASSQPYYRGFPTDTQYF,TGCGCCAGCAGCCAGCCCTACTACAGGGGATTTCCCACAGATACGCAGTATTTT
TRBV29-1,TRBJ1-3,.,.,CSVEENPALSSGNTIYF,TGCAGCGTTGAAGAAAATCCGGCTCTAAGCTCTGGAAACACCATATATTTT
TRBV5-1,TRBJ2-7,.,TRBD1,CASSSKRHGTGSWEQYF,TGCGCCAGCAGTAGCAAGCGCCACGGGACAGGGAGTTGGGAGCAGTACTTC
TRBV24-1,TRBJ2-3,few,TRBD1,CATSDSQTEGQGSTDTQYF,TGTGCCACCAGTGATTCCCAGACCGAAGGACAGGGGAGCACAGATACGCAGTATTTT
TRBV20-1,TRBJ1-5,.,.,CRLPRERGNQPQHF,TGCAGACTCCCCAGGGAGAGGGGCAATCAGCCCCAGCATTTT
TRBV6-6,TRBJ1-6,.,TRBD1,CASSPTGQLLGALHF,TGTGCCAGCAGTCCCACGGGACAGCTGCTTGGGGCCCTCCACTTT
TRBV28,TRBJ2-7,.,TRBD2,CASSFSSGRGYEQYF,TGTGCCAGCAGTTTTTCTAGCGGGAGGGGATACGAGCAGTACTTC
TRBV28,TRBJ2-7,.,TRBD1,CASSFKGQVIYEQYF,TGTGCCAGCAGTTTCAAGGGACAGGTGATCTACGAGCAGTACTTC
TRBV20-1,TRBJ2-1,.,.,CSEDSGGFEQFF,TGCAGTGAGGACAGTGGGGGATTTGAGCAGTTCTTC
TRBV7-8,TRBJ2-2,few,.,CASSLGGGGPNTGELFF,TGTGCCAGCAGCTTAGGGGGAGGGGGCCCTAACACCGGGGAGCTGTTTTTT
TRBV10-3,TRBJ1-5,.,.,CAISESGSNQPQHF,TGTGCCATCAGTGAGTCGGGTAGCAATCAGCCCCAGCATTTT
TRBV18,TRBJ1-6,few,.,CASSPGHSAPLHF,TGTGCCAGCTCACCAGGGCATTCGGCACCCCTCCACTTT
TRBV25-1,TRBJ2-5,.,TRBD1,CASSSDRAWGETQYF,TGTGCCAGCAGTTCGGACAGGGCGTGGGGGGAGACCCAGTACTTC
TRBV13,TRBJ1-2,.,.,CASSLSGDLSNYGYTF,TGTGCCAGCAGCTTAAGTGGTGATCTCTCCAACTATGGCTACACCTTC
TRBV4-2,TRBJ1-2,.,.,CASSQLVQAGYTF,TGTGCCAGCAGCCAATTGGTCCAAGCTGGCTACACCTTC
TRBV27,TRBJ2-7,.,.,CASKRDPPGEQYF,TGTGCCAGCAAAAGAGACCCCCCGGGGGAGCAGTACTTC
TRBV14,TRBJ2-3,.,TRBD2,CASSQQRGWTDTQYF,TGTGCCAGCAGCCAACAGCGGGGGTGGACTGATACGCAGTATTTT
TRBV20-1,TRBJ1-2,once,.,CSATPPGFYGYTF,TGCAGTGCTACCCCCCCCGGGTTCTATGGCTACACCTTC
TRBV20-1,TRBJ2-2,.,.,CSARDIADGELFF,TGCAGTGCTAGAGATATCGCAGACGGGGAGCTGTTTTTT
TRBV6-2/TRBV6-3,TRBJ2-7,.,.,CASSSLPDRHGAYEQYF,TGTGCCAGCAGTTCCCTACCGGACAGACACGGGGCCTACGAGCAGTACTTC
TRBV10-1,TRBJ2-7,few,.,CASTGAEDYEQYF,TGCGCCAGCACGGGAGCTGAGGACTACGAGCAGTACTTC
TRBV6-5,TRBJ1-2,.,.,CASSRPGVEGYTF,TGTGCCAGCAGCAGGCCAGGGGTGGAAGGCTACACCTTC
TRBV5-1,TRBJ1-2,.,.,CASSLEVGTYGYTF,TGCGCCAGCAGCTTGGAAGTAGGAACCTATGGCTACACCTTC
TRBV27,TRBJ2-7,many,.,CASSWGVSYEQYF,TGTGCCAGCAGTTGGGGAGTCTCCTACGAGCAGTACTTC